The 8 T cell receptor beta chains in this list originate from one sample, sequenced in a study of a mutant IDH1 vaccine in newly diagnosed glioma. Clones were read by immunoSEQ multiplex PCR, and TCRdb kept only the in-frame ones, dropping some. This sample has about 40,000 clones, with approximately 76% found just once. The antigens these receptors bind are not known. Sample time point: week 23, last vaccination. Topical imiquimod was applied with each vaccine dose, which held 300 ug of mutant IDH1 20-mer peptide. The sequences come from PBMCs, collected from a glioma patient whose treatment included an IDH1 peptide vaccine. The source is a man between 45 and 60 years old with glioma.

CDR3 region: CASANSGERTGELFF. The CDR3 DNA is TGTGCCAGCGCGAACAGTGGGGAGAGGACCGGGGAGCTGTTTTTT. The chain links TRBV27 to TRBJ2-2, with a weak D call TRBD2 (5 bases). V shed 8 bases and J shed 5 bases, with 18 bases lying between them. The V gene's germline CDR1 is MNHEY and CDR2 SMNVEV (reference sequence). CDR3 length: 15 residues.

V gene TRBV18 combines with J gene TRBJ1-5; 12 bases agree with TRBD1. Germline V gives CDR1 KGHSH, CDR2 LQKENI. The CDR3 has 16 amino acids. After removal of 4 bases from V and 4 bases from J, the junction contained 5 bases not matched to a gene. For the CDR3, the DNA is TGTGCCAGCTCACAGGGACAGGGGGCCTTTAATCAGCCCCAGCATTTT. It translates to CASSQGQGAFNQPQHF.

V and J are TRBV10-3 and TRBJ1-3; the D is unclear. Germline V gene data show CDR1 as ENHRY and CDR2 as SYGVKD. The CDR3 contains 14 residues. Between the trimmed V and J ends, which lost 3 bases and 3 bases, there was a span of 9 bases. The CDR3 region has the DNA TGTGCCATCAGTGAATCGTTGAATGGAAACACCATATATTTT. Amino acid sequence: CAISESLNGNTIYF.

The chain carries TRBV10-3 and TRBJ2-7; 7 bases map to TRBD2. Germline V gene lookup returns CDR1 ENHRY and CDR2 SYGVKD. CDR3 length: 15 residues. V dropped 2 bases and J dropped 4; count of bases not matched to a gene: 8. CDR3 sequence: CAISEAPGLTYEQYF. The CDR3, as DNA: TGTGCCATCAGTGAGGCTCCGGGACTAACTTACGAGCAGTACTTC.

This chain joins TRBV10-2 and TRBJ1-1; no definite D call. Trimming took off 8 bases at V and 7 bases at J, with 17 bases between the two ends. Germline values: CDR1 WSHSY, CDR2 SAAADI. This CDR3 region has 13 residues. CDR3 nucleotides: TGCGCCAGCGCCACGTTAGGGCTTATTGAAGCTTTCTTT. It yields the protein CASATLGLIEAFF.

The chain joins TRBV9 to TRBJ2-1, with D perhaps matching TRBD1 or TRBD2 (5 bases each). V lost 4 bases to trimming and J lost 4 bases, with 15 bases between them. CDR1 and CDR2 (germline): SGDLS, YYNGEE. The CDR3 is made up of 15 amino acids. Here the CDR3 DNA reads TGTGCCAGCAGCCCCTCGGGGCTGGTATACAATGAGCAGTTCTTC. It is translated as CASSPSGLVYNEQFF.

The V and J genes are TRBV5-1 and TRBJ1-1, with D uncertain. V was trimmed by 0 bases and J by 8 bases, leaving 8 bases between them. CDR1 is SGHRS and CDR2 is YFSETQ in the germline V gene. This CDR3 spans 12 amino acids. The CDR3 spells CASSLGNREAFF. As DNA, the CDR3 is TGCGCCAGCAGCTTGGGTAACAGAGAAGCTTTCTTT.

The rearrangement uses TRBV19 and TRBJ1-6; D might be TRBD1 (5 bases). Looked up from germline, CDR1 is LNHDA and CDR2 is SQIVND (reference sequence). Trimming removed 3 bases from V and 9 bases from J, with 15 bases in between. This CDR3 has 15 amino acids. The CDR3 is CASSIAGPQVSPLHF. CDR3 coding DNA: TGTGCCAGTAGTATCGCGGGGCCTCAGGTTTCACCCCTCCACTTT.